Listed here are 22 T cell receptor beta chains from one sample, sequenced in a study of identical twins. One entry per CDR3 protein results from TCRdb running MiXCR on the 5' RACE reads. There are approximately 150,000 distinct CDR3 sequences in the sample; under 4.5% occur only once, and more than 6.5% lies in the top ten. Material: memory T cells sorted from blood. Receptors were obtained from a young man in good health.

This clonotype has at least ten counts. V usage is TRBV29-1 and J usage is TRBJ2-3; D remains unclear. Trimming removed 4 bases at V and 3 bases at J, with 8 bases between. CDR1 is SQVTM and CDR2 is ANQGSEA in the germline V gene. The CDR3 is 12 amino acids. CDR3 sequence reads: CSVADGTDTQYF. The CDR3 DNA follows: TGCAGCGTTGCGGATGGGACAGATACGCAGTATTTT.

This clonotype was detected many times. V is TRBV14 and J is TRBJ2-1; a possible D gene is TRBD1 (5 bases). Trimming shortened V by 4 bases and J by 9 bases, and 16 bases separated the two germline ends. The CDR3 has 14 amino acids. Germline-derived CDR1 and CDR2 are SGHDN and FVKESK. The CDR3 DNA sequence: TGTGCCAGCAGCCTCACCCGGACATTGGGTGAGCAGTTCTTC. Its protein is CASSLTRTLGEQFF. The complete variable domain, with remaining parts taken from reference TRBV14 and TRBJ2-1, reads EAGVTQFPSHSVIEKGQTVTLRCDPISGHDNLYWYRRVMGKEIKFLLHFVKESKQDESGMPNNRFLAERTGGTYSTLKVQPAELEDSGVYFCASSLTRTLGEQFFGPGTRLTVL.

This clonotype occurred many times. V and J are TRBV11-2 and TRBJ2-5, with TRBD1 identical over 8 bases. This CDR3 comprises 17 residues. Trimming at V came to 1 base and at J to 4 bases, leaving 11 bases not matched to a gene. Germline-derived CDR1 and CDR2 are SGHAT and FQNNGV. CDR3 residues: CASSLVPPDREVETQYF. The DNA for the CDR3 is TGTGCCAGCAGCTTAGTCCCTCCGGACAGGGAGGTAGAGACCCAGTACTTC.

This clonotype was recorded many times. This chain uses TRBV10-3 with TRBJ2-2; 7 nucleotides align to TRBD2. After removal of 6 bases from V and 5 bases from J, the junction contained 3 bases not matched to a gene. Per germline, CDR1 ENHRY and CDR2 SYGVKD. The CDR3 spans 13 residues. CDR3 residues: CAIRPGGTGELFF. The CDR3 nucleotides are TGTGCCATCAGACCGGGAGGTACCGGGGAGCTGTTTTTT.

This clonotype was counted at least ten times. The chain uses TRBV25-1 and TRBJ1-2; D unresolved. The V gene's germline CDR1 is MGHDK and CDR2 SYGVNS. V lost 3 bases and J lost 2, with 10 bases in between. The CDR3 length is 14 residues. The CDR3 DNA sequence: TGTGCCAGCAGTGAGGCCGGGTCCAACTATGGCTACACCTTC. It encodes CASSEAGSNYGYTF.

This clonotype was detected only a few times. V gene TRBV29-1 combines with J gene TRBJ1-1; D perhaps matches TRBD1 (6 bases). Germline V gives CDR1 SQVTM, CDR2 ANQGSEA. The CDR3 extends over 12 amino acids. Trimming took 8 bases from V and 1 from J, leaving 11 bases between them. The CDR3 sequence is CSYGQTNTEAFF. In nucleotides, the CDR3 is TGCAGCTACGGACAGACGAACACTGAAGCTTTCTTT.

The CDR3 spells CSARASLAGGPLTYEQYV. In DNA form, the CDR3 reads TGCAGTGCTAGAGCCTCCCTGGCGGGGGGACCTCTTACCTACGAGCAGTACGTC. The chain is built from TRBV20-1 and TRBJ2-7; 8 positions match TRBD2. Per germline, CDR1 DFQATT and CDR2 SNEGSKA (reference sequence). The CDR3 runs to 18 residues. The V and J ends lost 1 base and 2 bases, in that order; junction bases with no gene match: 16.

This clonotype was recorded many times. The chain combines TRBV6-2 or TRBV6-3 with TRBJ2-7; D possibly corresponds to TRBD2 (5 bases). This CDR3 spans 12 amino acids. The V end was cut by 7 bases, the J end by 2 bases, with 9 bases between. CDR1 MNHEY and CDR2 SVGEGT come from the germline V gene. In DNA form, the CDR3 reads TGTGCCAGCAAGGACTGGCCCTACGAGCAGTACTTC. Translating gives CASKDWPYEQYF.

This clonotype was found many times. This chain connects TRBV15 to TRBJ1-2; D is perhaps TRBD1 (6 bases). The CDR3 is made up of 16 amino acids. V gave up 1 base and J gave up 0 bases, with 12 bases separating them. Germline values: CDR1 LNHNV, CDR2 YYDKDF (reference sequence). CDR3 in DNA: TGTGCCACCAGCAGAGGCGGGGGCAAAGCTAACTATGGCTACACCTTC. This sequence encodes CATSRGGGKANYGYTF.

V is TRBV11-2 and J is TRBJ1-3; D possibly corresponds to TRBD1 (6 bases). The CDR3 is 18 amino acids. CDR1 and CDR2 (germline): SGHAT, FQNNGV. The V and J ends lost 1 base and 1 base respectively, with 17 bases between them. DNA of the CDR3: TGTGCCAGCAGCTTAGGAGCAGCACGGGGGCTTTCTGGAAACACCATATATTTT. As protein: CASSLGAARGLSGNTIYF.

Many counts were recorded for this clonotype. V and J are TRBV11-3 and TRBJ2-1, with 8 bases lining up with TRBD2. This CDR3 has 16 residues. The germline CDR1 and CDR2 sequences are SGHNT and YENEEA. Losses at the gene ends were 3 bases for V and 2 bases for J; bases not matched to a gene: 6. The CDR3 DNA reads TGTGCCAGCAGCTTTGGACTAGCAGCCACCTACAATGAGCAGTTCTTC. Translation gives CASSFGLAATYNEQFF. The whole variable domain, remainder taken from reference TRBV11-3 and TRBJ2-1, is EAGVVQSPRYKIIEKKQPVAFWCNPISGHNTLYWYLQNLGQGPELLIRYENEEAVDDSQLPKDRFSAERLKGVDSTLKIQPAELGDSAVYLCASSFGLAATYNEQFFGPGTRLTVL.

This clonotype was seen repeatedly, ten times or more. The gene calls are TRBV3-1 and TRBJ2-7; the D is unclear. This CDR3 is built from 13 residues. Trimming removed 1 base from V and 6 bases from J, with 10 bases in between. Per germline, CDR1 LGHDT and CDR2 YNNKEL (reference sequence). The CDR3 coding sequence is TGTGCCAGCAGCCAAGGTAGAATCAGCGAGCAGTACGTC. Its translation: CASSQGRISEQYV.

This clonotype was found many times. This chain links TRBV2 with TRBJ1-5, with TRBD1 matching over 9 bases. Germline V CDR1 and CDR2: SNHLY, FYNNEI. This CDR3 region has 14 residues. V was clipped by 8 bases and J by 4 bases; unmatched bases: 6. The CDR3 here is CASAPGQGNQPQHF. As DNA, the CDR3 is TGTGCCAGCGCACCGGGACAGGGAAATCAGCCCCAGCATTTT.

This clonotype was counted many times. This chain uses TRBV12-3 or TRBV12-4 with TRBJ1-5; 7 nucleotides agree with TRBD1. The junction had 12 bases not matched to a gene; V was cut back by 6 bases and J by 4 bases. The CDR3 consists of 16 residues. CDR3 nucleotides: TGTGCCAGCAGCTTGGCCGGGACAGCCTTAAATCAGCCCCAGCATTTT. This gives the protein CASSLAGTALNQPQHF.

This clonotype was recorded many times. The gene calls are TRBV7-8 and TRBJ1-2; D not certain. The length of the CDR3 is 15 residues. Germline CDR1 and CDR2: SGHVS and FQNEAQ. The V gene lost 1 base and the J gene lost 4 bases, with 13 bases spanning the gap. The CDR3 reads CASSLGGQGSYGYTF. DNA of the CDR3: TGTGCCAGCAGCTTAGGAGGCCAAGGTAGCTATGGCTACACCTTC.

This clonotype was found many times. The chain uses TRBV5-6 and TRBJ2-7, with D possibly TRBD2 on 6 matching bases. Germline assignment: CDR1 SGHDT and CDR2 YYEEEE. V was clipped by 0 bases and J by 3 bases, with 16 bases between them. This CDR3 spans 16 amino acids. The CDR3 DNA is TGTGCCAGCAGCTTGGACGGGAGTTCCTTCTACTACGAGCAGTACTTC. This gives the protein CASSLDGSSFYYEQYF.

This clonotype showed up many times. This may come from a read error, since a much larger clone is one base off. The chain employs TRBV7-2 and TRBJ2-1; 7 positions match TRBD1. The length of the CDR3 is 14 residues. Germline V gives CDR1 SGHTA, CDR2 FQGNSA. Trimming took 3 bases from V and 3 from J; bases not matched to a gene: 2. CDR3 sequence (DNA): TGTGCCAGCAGCTTTGCAGGGGGCTACAATGAGCAGTTCTTC. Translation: CASSFAGGYNEQFF. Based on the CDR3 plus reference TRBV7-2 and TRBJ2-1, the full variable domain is GAGVSQSPSNKVTEKGKDVELRCDPISGHTALYWYRQSLGQGLEFLIYFQGNSAPDKSGLPSDRFSAERTGGSVSTLTIQRTQQEDSAVYLCASSFAGGYNEQFFGPGTRLTVL.

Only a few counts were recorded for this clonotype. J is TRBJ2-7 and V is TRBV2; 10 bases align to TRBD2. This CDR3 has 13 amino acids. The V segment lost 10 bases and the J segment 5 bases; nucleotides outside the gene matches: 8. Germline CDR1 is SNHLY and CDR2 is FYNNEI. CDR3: CATSALAGNEQYF. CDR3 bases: TGTGCCACGAGCGCACTAGCGGGAAACGAGCAGTACTTC.

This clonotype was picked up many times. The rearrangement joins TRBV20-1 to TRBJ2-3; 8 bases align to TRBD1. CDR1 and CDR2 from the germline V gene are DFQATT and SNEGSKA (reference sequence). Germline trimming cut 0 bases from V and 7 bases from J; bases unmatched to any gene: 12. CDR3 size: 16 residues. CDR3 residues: CSARDPGAGQAYTQYF. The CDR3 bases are TGCAGTGCTAGAGATCCAGGTGCGGGACAGGCTTATACGCAGTATTTT.

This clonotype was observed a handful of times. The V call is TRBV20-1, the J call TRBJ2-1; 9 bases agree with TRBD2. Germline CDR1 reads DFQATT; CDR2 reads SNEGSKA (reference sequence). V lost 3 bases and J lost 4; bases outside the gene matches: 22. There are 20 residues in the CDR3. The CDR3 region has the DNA TGCAGTGCTAGTGGACAAGGCTGGGCTAGCGGGACCGGAAATTACAATGAGCAGTTCTTC. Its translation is CSASGQGWASGTGNYNEQFF.

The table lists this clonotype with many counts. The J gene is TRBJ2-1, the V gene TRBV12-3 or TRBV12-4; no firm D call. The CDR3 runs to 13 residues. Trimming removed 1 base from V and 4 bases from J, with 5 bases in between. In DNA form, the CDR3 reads TGTGCCAGCAGTTTAGTAGGTTACAATGAGCAGTTCTTC. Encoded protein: CASSLVGYNEQFF.

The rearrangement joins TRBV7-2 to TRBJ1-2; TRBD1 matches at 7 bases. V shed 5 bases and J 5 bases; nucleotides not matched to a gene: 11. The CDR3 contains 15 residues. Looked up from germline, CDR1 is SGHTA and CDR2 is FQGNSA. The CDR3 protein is CASSPRDSFLYGYTF. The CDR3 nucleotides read TGTGCCAGCAGCCCGAGGGACAGTTTCCTTTATGGCTACACCTTC.